The clone carrying this T cell receptor beta chain occurred once. Its specificity is not known. No cell sorting was done before RNA was extracted from the tissue. The sample comes from a study of tumor and adjacent non-tumor tissue in lung cancer. The overall study: Histology: about twelve adenocarcinoma, a couple of squamous cell carcinoma, 1 small cell lung cancer.

A modified ARM-PCR protocol with three rounds of nested PCR amplified TCRbeta. TCRdb redid the calling of the multiplex PCR reads with MiXCR, one entry per CDR3 protein. The data contain about 110,000 distinct CDR3 sequences, over 70% of them seen just once; the ten biggest clones take up under 25%. Regarding the study as a whole: Tumor repertoires had a smaller top 100 clone share than normal lung. Tumor tissue had significantly higher TCR diversity than normal lung.

Germline values: CDR1 SGHNT, CDR2 YYREEE (reference sequence). The junction had 12 bases not matched to a gene; V was cut back by 4 bases and J by 5 bases. The CDR3 spans 16 residues. V usage is TRBV5-4 and J usage is TRBJ2-5; TRBD2 agrees at 9 bases. This clonotype originated in a man between 65 and 85 years old with non-small cell lung cancer. Sequencing was performed on lung tumor tissue. The CDR3 spells CASSNGLAGRGETQYF. The CDR3 nucleotides are TGTGCCAGCAGCAACGGGCTAGCGGGAAGAGGGGAGACCCAGTACTTC.